The present T cell receptor (beta chain) was sequenced within a study of T cells in Graves' hyperthyroidism and ophthalmopathy. Study outcomes and limitations: In validation, the model predicted ophthalmopathy. These predictions came a median about 6.5 months before onset. Most thyroid clonotypes expanded above 0.001 appeared in blood too. Separation of ophthalmopathy from stable hyperthyroidism was achieved by a 13 V-J model.

Amplification targeted TCR beta CDR3 regions from RNA transcripts. The primer set for the first-round RT-PCR of the TCR CDR3 was HTBI. A single record per CDR3 protein comes from TCRdb applying MiXCR to the multiplex PCR reads. The sample lists approximately 700,000 distinct CDR3 sequences, roughly 17% occurring once. This clonotype was seen ten or more times. What it binds is unknown. The clonotype originates from a man between 18 and 29 years old with Graves' hyperthyroidism. The source material was blood.

The CDR3 DNA reads TGTGCCATTAACGGGAGGGCGAACACCGGGGAGCTGTTTTTT. Translating gives CAINGRANTGELFF. The rearrangement uses TRBV28 and TRBJ2-2; the match to TRBD2 covers 8 bases. V was pared by 10 bases and J by 0 bases, with 4 bases of the junction left unmatched. Per germline, CDR1 MDHEN and CDR2 SYDVKM. The CDR3 is made up of 14 amino acids.